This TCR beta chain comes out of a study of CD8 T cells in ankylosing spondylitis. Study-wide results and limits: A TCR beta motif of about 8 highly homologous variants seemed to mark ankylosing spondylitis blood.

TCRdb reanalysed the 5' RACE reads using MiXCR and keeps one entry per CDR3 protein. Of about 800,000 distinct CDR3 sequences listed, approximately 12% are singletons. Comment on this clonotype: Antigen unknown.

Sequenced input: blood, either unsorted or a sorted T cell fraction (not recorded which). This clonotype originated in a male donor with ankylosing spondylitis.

Written as DNA, the CDR3 is TGTGCCAGCAGCTTCTCCGGGTCTAGTGACACCATATATTTT. Translating gives CASSFSGSSDTIYF. This sequence joins TRBV11-3 and TRBJ1-3; D uncertain. CDR1 is SGHNT, CDR2 YENEEA, per germline. V shed 3 bases and J shed 8 bases, with 14 bases lying between them. CDR3 size: 14 residues.